The following is a T cell receptor (beta chain) sequence with its context. Its target is not known. This sample was taken from a study of cytomegalovirus exposure and HLA in healthy donors. The study's findings and limits: Analyzed later, most CMV-associated TCR beta chains appeared HLA-restricted.

V shed 2 bases, J shed 3 bases, and the junction held 7 bases outside the gene matches. CDR1 and CDR2 from the germline V gene are PRHDT and FYEKMQ (reference sequence). This CDR3 is 15 amino acids long. PCR primers comprised 60 Vbeta and 13 Jbeta primers. Sequenced by immunoSEQ multiplex PCR; TCRdb stores in-frame clones only, minus some. The data contain 55,000 to 80,000 clones, about 85% of them singletons. This clonotype originated in a female donor in good health and CMV-seronegative. This sequence joins TRBV13 and TRBJ2-7; 7 bases match TRBD1. The sample consisted of PBMCs. The CDR3 here is CASSLTTGDGYEQYF. CDR3 DNA: TGTGCCAGCAGCTTAACCACAGGGGATGGCTACGAGCAGTACTTC.